The clone carrying this T cell receptor (beta chain) showed up just once. This entry belongs to a study of control samples from healthy donors and cancer patients. CDR3 size: 16 residues. The V gene's germline CDR1 is SGHVS and CDR2 FNYEAQ. The junction had 6 bases not matched to a gene; V was cut back by 5 bases and J by 0 bases. Measured with immunoSEQ multiplex PCR; TCRdb has only the in-frame clones, and not every one. The sample has 150,000 to 190,000 clones, over 90% seen once. The rearrangement links TRBV7-6 to TRBJ2-1; 8 bases are shared with TRBD2. The TCR was taken from a man aged 50 or older in good health. The sample was blood. In DNA, the CDR3 is TGTGCCAGCAGCCCAGACGGGGGGGGCTCCTACAATGAGCAGTTCTTC. This sequence encodes CASSPDGGGSYNEQFF.